This T cell receptor (beta chain) is from a study of response to subunit inactivated influenza vaccine. Study results and caveats: The authors offered the suggestion that each seasonal influenza vaccination recruits few new T cells.

For this clonotype: Its matching antigen is unknown.

MiXCR, run by TCRdb on the RT-PCR reads, gives a single entry per CDR3 protein. The sample holds 530,000 or so distinct CDR3 sequences; 10% to 15% are singletons and the top ten take 10%. The V segment lost 5 bases and the J segment 3 bases; nucleotides outside the gene matches: 4. From germline, CDR1 is MNHEY and CDR2 SVGEGT. The CDR3 is 16 amino acids. This chain connects TRBV6-2 or TRBV6-3 to TRBJ2-1; 13 bases line up with TRBD2. The clonotype was recovered from a man in his fifties who received an inactivated influenza vaccine. The material sequenced was PBMCs from blood, taken on the day of vaccination. The CDR3 sequence is CASSTTSGRYYNEQFF. The CDR3 coding sequence is TGTGCCAGCAGTACGACTAGCGGGAGGTACTACAATGAGCAGTTCTTC.